These 2 T cell receptor beta chains were all obtained from the same sample, sequenced in a study of cytomegalovirus exposure and HLA in healthy donors. PCR used 60 Vbeta primers and 13 Jbeta primers. TCRdb's table, derived via immunoSEQ multiplex PCR, lists solely in-frame clones and lacks some. Seen here are more than 100,000 clones, approximately 78% observed once, and the top ten hold around 3.3%. The sample consisted of PBMCs. The receptor source for this set is a woman in her 30s in good health and CMV-seropositive.

As concerns this clone: An end of the junction does not agree with germline; a read error may underlie this. Other DNA sequences within the sample encode an identical CDR3. The chain links TRBV5-5 to TRBJ2-7; TRBD1 matches at 10 bases. This CDR3 spans 15 amino acids. Germline values: CDR1 SGHKS, CDR2 YYEKEE (reference sequence). Here the CDR3 DNA reads TGTGCCAGCAGCTTGGATGGGACAGGGGCCTACGAGCAGTATTTC. This codes for CASSLDGTGAYEQYF.

This chain links TRBV5-4 with TRBJ1-2; 7 nucleotides line up with TRBD1. Germline loops: CDR1 SGHNT, CDR2 YYREEE (reference sequence). The CDR3 contains 12 residues. V shed 4 bases, J shed 4 bases, and the junction held 1 base outside the gene matches. CDR3 residues: CASSDRVYGYTF. The CDR3 coding sequence is TGTGCCAGCAGCGACAGGGTCTATGGCTACACCTTC.